This entry lists 21 T cell receptor beta chains sequenced from one sample in a study of shared clonotypes between healthy human individuals. Method: immunoSEQ multiplex PCR; TCRdb's copy keeps in-frame clones and lacks some. The sample shows approximately 87,000 clones, over 55% of them seen only once. Sequencing was done on a sample of memory CD8+ T cells sorted from blood. The sample's subset: CD45RO+ cells pooled with CCR7-negative TemRA cells. Source of these receptors: a man aged 25 to 45 in good health.

This clone occurred a few times. V gene TRBV28 combines with J gene TRBJ1-4; D ambiguous. Germline assignment: CDR1 MDHEN and CDR2 SYDVKM. Trimming left V 2 bases short and J 4 bases short, with 11 bases between. The CDR3 is 15 residues long. For the CDR3, the DNA is TGTGCCAGCAGTTTAGGTAACGGGGATAATGAAAAACTGTTTTTT. Translating it yields CASSLGNGDNEKLFF. The full variable domain, in which reference TRBV28 and TRBJ1-4 provide the parts outside the CDR3, is DVKVTQSSRYLVKRTGEKVFLECVQDMDHENMFWYRQDPGLGLRLIYFSYDVKMKEKGDIPEGYSVSREKKERFSLILESASTNQTSMYLCASSLGNGDNEKLFFGSGTQLSVL.

V gene TRBV7-9 combines with J gene TRBJ1-1, with D tentatively TRBD1 (6 bases). Trimming removed 1 base at V and 2 bases at J, with 17 bases between. This CDR3 region has 17 residues. The germline gives CDR1 SEHNR, CDR2 FQNEAQ (reference sequence). CDR3 region: CASSLGPGQESNTEAFF. Written as DNA, the CDR3 is TGTGCCAGCAGCTTAGGTCCGGGACAAGAATCTAACACTGAAGCTTTCTTT.

The CDR3 reads CASSLGPRQRTYNEQFF. The CDR3 coding sequence is TGTGCCAGCAGCCTGGGACCCAGACAGCGGACCTACAATGAGCAGTTCTTC. The chain recombines TRBV11-2 with TRBJ2-1; TRBD1 or TRBD2 may be the D gene (5 bases each). V shed 5 bases and J shed 2 bases, with 19 bases lying between them. The length of the CDR3 is 17 residues. Per the germline V gene, CDR1 is SGHAT and CDR2 is FQNNGV. The complete variable domain, with remaining parts taken from reference TRBV11-2 and TRBJ2-1, reads EAGVAQSPRYKIIEKRQSVAFWCNPISGHATLYWYQQILGQGPKLLIQFQNNGVVDDSQLPKDRFSAERLKGVDSTLKIQPAKLEDSAVYLCASSLGPRQRTYNEQFFGPGTRLTVL.

V usage is TRBV6-5 and J usage is TRBJ1-1; D is unclear. The germline V and J ends were trimmed by 2 bases and 6 bases, with 7 bases remaining between them. The CDR3 loop spans 12 amino acids. The V gene's germline CDR1 is MNHEY and CDR2 SVGAGI. In nucleotides, the CDR3 is TGTGCCAGCAGTTACGGTGGGGCTGAAGCTTTCTTT. This codes for CASSYGGAEAFF.

The chain recombines TRBV25-1 with TRBJ2-7; unclear D gene. Germline V gene data show CDR1 as MGHDK and CDR2 as SYGVNS. The V end was cut by 7 bases, the J end by 3 bases, with 7 bases between. The CDR3 has 11 residues. The CDR3 DNA follows: TGTGCCAGCATTCGCGACTACGAGCAGTACTTC. This translates into CASIRDYEQYF.

The CDR3 is CASSLRQGRDEQYF. The DNA of the CDR3 is TGCGCCAGCAGCCTAAGACAGGGTCGGGACGAGCAGTACTTC. This chain connects TRBV5-1 to TRBJ2-7; TRBD1 agrees at 7 bases. V was clipped by 4 bases and J by 5 bases; unmatched bases: 9. The CDR3 has 14 residues. Germline-derived CDR1 and CDR2 are SGHRS and YFSETQ.

The chain employs TRBV27 and TRBJ2-1; TRBD2 matches at 9 bases. CDR1 is MNHEY, CDR2 SMNVEV, per germline (reference sequence). V was pared by 4 bases and J by 9 bases, with 16 bases of the junction left unmatched. CDR3 length: 17 amino acids. Written as DNA, the CDR3 is TGTGCCAGCAGTTCTTACGGAGCGGGAGGACGAACCGGTGAGCAGTTCTTC. Its translation is CASSSYGAGGRTGEQFF.

The V and J genes are TRBV4-3 and TRBJ2-1; 7 bases are a match to TRBD2. V lost 0 bases to trimming and J lost 5 bases; unmatched junction nucleotides: 10. CDR3 size: 17 residues. CDR1 LGHNA and CDR2 YSLEER come from the germline V gene. Written as DNA, the CDR3 is TGCGCCAGCAGCCAAGATGGTGGGAGCGGGGCCCACAATGAGCAGTTCTTC. This encodes CASSQDGGSGAHNEQFF.

A few counts support this clone. This chain uses TRBV28 with TRBJ2-1, with TRBD2 identical over 11 bases. Per germline, CDR1 MDHEN and CDR2 SYDVKM. The CDR3 is 16 residues long. J gave up 3 bases and V 3 bases, and 4 bases lay outside the gene matches. The CDR3 loop reads CASSFRTSGFYNEQFF. CDR3 sequence (DNA): TGTGCCAGCAGTTTTCGGACTAGCGGGTTCTACAATGAGCAGTTCTTC.

V is TRBV14 and J is TRBJ2-3; D unclear. The CDR3 covers 15 residues. V shed 3 bases and J shed 2 bases, with 12 bases lying between them. CDR1 SGHDN and CDR2 FVKESK come from the germline V gene. CDR3 sequence (DNA): TGTGCCAGCAGCCAGGAATTGGTGGCCACAGATACGCAGTATTTT. It is translated as CASSQELVATDTQYF.

The chain links TRBV20-1 to TRBJ2-1; D call uncertain. The CDR3 is made up of 11 amino acids. The V and J ends lost 6 bases and 9 bases respectively, with 12 bases between them. Germline CDR1 DFQATT, CDR2 SNEGSKA (reference sequence). The CDR3 protein is CSASPALEQFF. The CDR3 nucleotides read TGCAGTGCCAGCCCTGCGCTTGAGCAGTTCTTC.

The CDR3 region has the DNA TGTGCCAGCAGCAACCCTAGCGGGGGAACCTACGAGCAGTACTTC. Translating it yields CASSNPSGGTYEQYF. The J gene is TRBJ2-5, the V gene TRBV5-4; 10 positions agree with TRBD2. Near its end, the DNA agrees better with TRBJ2-7, so the J call may be wrong. CDR3 length: 15 residues. Germline V gives CDR1 SGHNT, CDR2 YYREEE (reference sequence).

This clone has a count of ten or more. This chain joins TRBV6-5 and TRBJ2-1; D is possibly TRBD1 (6 bases). This CDR3 has 15 amino acids. Deletions cut 6 bases from V and 0 bases from J, with 12 bases between. The germline CDR1 and CDR2 sequences are MNHEY and SVGAGI. This CDR3 reads CASRPGASSYNEQFF. The CDR3 nucleotides are TGTGCCAGCAGACCAGGGGCGAGCTCCTACAATGAGCAGTTCTTC.

The chain recombines TRBV4-1 with TRBJ2-1; TRBD2 agrees at 7 bases. The CDR3 length is 16 residues. V shed 7 bases and J 4 bases; nucleotides not matched to a gene: 13. Germline V gene sequence: CDR1 MGHRA, CDR2 YSYEKL. The CDR3 here is CASTDGPSGTYNEQFF. The CDR3 coding sequence is TGCGCCAGCACCGACGGGCCTAGCGGAACTTACAATGAGCAGTTCTTC.

This chain connects TRBV28 to TRBJ1-5; perhaps TRBD1 as D (5 bases). The ends were cut back, 4 bases at V and 5 bases at J, with 18 bases in the middle. There are 16 residues in the CDR3. The germline gives CDR1 MDHEN, CDR2 SYDVKM. CDR3 sequence (DNA): TGTGCCAGCAGTTCCACCTACATGGAACAGGATCAGCCCCAGCATTTT. This gives the protein CASSSTYMEQDQPQHF.

The chain recombines TRBV20-1 with TRBJ2-7; D gene ambiguous. V was trimmed by 1 base and J by 1 base, leaving 2 bases between them. The germline V gene has CDR1 DFQATT and CDR2 SNEGSKA (reference sequence). The CDR3 contains 11 residues. CDR3 nucleotide sequence: TGCAGTGCTAGAGTGTCCTACGAGCAGTACTTC. It specifies CSARVSYEQYF.

The V gene is TRBV7-9, the J gene TRBJ2-2, with 11 positions matching TRBD2. J lost 3 bases, V lost 3 bases, and 6 bases had no gene match. This CDR3 is built from 17 residues. Germline CDR1 is SEHNR and CDR2 is FQNEAQ (reference sequence). The CDR3 sequence: CASSLLSGRADTGELFF. CDR3 DNA: TGTGCCAGCAGCTTGCTTAGCGGGAGGGCCGACACCGGGGAGCTGTTTTTT.

This clone was recorded only once. The V gene is TRBV5-4, the J gene TRBJ2-3, with 7 bases that match TRBD2. Germline CDR1 reads SGHNT; CDR2 reads YYREEE (reference sequence). Trimming removed 3 bases from V and 2 bases from J; junction bases left unmatched: 9. This CDR3 spans 16 amino acids. CDR3 nucleotides: TGTGCCAGCAGCTGGGAAACTAGCGCATTCACAGATACGCAGTATTTT. It encodes CASSWETSAFTDTQYF.

The J gene is TRBJ1-1, the V gene TRBV5-1; D call uncertain. Trimming removed 4 bases from V and 3 bases from J, with 13 bases in between. Germline CDR1 is SGHRS and CDR2 is YFSETQ. CDR3 length: 14 amino acids. As DNA, the CDR3 is TGCGCCAGCAGCAAGGAGGATTTGGACACTGAAGCTTTCTTT. It encodes CASSKEDLDTEAFF.

The V call is TRBV5-5, the J call TRBJ2-5; D ambiguous. The CDR3 spans 13 residues. The V and J ends lost 9 bases and 2 bases respectively, with 14 bases between them. Germline V gives CDR1 SGHKS, CDR2 YYEKEE (reference sequence). The CDR3 nucleotides read TGTGCCACATCATCGACGTATCAAGAGACCCAGTACTTC. This encodes CATSSTYQETQYF.

This clone was found a few times. This chain links TRBV4-3 with TRBJ2-7; a weak D match, TRBD2 (6 bases). CDR1 is LGHNA, CDR2 YSLEER, per germline. The length of the CDR3 is 15 residues. Trimming took 1 base from V and 5 from J, leaving 15 bases between them. The chain's CDR3 is CASSQGATRLHEQYF. DNA of the CDR3: TGCGCCAGCAGCCAAGGTGCGACTAGGTTACACGAGCAGTACTTC.